A selection of T cell receptor beta chains follows, all from one sample in a study of T cell changes during pregnancy in multiple sclerosis. The table came from immunoSEQ multiplex PCR; TCRdb's copy has only in-frame clones and leaves some out. The data hold about 23,000 clones, with around 88% observed a single time. This material consisted of CD8+ T cells from peripheral blood mononuclear cells, taken in the first trimester of pregnancy. The receptors stem from a female donor with multiple sclerosis, enrolled in a pregnancy study. The CDR3 runs from the conserved cysteine through the conserved F or W. A D gene is named only where the DNA matches it firmly. A row's size may be missing; if present it is once, few, many or a size class.

V gene	clone size	J gene	D gene	CDR3 DNA	CDR3 protein
TRBV27	-	TRBJ1-1	-	TGTGCCAGCAGTATGACGGGGGAGAACACTGAAGCTTTCTTT	CASSMTGENTEAFF
TRBV28	-	TRBJ2-5	-	TGTGCCAGCCGACAGATCCAAGAGACCCAGTACTTC	CASRQIQETQYF
TRBV4-1	once	TRBJ2-2	-	TGCGCCAGCAGCCAAGATTCGGGTAGGACCGGGGAGCTGTTTTTT	CASSQDSGRTGELFF
TRBV5-1	-	TRBJ2-2	TRBD1	TGCGCCAGCAGCTTGGGGGATAGCCGGGACAGAAGGACCGGGGAGCTGTTTTTT	CASSLGDSRDRRTGELFF
TRBV28	-	TRBJ2-3	TRBD2	TGTGCCAGCAGTTACACCGGACTAGCGGGAATCTTCACAGATACGCAGTATTTT	CASSYTGLAGIFTDTQYF
TRBV9	-	TRBJ2-1	-	TGTGCCAGCAGCGTAGTCGGGAGCTCCTACAATGAGCAGTTCTTC	CASSVVGSSYNEQFF
TRBV7-9	few	TRBJ1-1	-	TGTGCCAGCAGCCCCACCTTGCGGGATACTGAAGCTTTCTTT	CASSPTLRDTEAFF
TRBV5-4	-	TRBJ2-7	-	TGTGCCAGCAGCTCGGGCTACGAGCAGTACTTC	CASSSGYEQYF
TRBV29-1	-	TRBJ2-7	TRBD2	TGCAGCGTGCAAAAGCGGGAGCCACCGTACGAGCAGTACTTC	CSVQKREPPYEQYF
TRBV5-6	-	TRBJ2-7	-	TGTGCCAGCAGCTTGGAATCAGGCTCCTACGAGCAGTACTTC	CASSLESGSYEQYF
TRBV13	-	TRBJ2-1	-	TGTGCCAGCAGCTCCCCGGACTCGATCAATGAGCAGTTCTTC	CASSSPDSINEQFF
TRBV5-1	-	TRBJ2-7	TRBD2	TGCGCCAGCAGCGGAACTAGCGGAGCCTACGAGCAGTACTTC	CASSGTSGAYEQYF
TRBV6-4	-	TRBJ2-3	-	TGTGCCAGCAGCTTCGGCGGGCAAAGCACAGATACGCAGTATTTT	CASSFGGQSTDTQYF
TRBV7-6	few	TRBJ2-5	-	TGTGCCAGCAGCTTAACCCAGGGGATCGCGGAGACCCAGTACTTC	CASSLTQGIAETQYF